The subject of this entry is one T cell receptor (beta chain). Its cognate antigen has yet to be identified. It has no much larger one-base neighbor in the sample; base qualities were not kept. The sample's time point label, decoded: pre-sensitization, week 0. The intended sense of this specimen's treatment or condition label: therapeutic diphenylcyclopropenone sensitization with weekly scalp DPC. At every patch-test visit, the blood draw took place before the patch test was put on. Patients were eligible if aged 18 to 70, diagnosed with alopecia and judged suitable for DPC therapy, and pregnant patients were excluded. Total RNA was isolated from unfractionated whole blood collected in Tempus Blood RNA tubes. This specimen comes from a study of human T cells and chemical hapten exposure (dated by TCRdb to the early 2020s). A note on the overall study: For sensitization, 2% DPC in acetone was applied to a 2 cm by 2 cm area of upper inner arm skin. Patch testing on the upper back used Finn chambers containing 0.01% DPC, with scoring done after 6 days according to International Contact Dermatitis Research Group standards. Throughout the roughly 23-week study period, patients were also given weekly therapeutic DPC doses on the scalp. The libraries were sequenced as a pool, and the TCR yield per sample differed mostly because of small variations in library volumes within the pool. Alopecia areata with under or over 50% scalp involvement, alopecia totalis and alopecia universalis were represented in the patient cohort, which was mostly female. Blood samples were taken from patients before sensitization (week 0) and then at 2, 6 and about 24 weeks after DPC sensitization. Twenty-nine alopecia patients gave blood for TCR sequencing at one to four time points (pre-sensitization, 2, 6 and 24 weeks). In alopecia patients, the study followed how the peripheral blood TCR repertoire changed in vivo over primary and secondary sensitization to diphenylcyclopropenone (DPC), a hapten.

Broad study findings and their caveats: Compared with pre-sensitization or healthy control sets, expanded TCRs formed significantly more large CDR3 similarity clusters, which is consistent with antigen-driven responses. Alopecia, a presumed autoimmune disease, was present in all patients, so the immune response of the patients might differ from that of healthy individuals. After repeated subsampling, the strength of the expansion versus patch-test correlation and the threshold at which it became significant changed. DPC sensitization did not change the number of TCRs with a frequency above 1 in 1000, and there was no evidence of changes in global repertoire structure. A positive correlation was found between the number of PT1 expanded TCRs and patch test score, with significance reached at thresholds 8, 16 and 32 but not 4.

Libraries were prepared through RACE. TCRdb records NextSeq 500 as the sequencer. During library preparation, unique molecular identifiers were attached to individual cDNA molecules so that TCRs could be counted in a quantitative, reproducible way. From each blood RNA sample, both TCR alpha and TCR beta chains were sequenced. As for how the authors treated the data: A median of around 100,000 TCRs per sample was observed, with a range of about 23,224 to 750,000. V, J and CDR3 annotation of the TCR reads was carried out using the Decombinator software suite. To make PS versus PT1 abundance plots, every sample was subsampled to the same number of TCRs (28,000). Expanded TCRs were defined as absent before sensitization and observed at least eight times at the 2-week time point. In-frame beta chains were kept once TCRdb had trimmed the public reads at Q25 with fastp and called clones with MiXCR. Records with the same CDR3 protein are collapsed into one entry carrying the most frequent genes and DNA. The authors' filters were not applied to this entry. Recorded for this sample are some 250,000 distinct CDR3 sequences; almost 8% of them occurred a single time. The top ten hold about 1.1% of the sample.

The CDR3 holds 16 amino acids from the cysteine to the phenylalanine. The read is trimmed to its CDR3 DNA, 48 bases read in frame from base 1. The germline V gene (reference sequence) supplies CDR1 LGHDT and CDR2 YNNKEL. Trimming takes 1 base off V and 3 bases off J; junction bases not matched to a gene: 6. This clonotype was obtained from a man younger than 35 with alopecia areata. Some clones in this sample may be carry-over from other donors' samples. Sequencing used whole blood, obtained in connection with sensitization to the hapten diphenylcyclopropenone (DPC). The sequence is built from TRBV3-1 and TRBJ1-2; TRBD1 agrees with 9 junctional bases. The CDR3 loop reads CASSQVVGTGHYGYTF. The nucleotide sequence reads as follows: TGTGCCAGCAGCCAAGTTGTGGGGACAGGGCACTATGGCTACACCTTC. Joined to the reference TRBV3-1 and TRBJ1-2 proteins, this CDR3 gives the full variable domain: DTAVSQTPKYLVTQMGNDKSIKCEQNLGHDTMYWYKQDSKKFLKIMFSYNNKELIINETVPNRFSPKSPDKAHLNLHINSLELGDSAVYFCASSQVVGTGHYGYTFGSGTRLTVV.